The subject of this entry is one TCR beta chain. This entry comes from a study of blood T cell repertoires in COVID-19. Measured with immunoSEQ multiplex PCR; TCRdb has only the in-frame clones, and not every one. The sample has about 27,000 clones, approximately 80% seen once. CDR3 length: 15 amino acids. The J segment lost 10 bases and the V segment lost 0 bases, leaving 11 bases of the junction unmatched. CDR1 is SGHDT, CDR2 YYEEEE, per germline. The chain is built from TRBV5-6 and TRBJ1-1; 8 nucleotides match TRBD1. The TCR comes from a man in his 70s with acute or convalescent COVID-19. The sample consisted of peripheral blood. The CDR3: CASSLARTGRMAAFF. In DNA, the CDR3 is TGTGCCAGCAGCTTGGCCCGGACAGGGCGGATGGCAGCTTTCTTT.